The table lists the clone carrying this T cell receptor (beta chain) with many counts. The CDR3 has 15 residues. The trim removed 5 bases at V and 4 bases at J, leaving 7 bases unmatched. RNA transcripts yielded amplified TCR beta CDR3 regions. Researchers ran a first-round RT-PCR on the TCR CDR3 using the HTBI primer set. In TCRdb, the multiplex PCR reads were re-called with MiXCR into one record per CDR3 protein. The repertoire consists of 700,000 or so distinct CDR3 sequences, with roughly 15% occurring once and the leading ten covering over 7.5%. The definition of stable Graves' hyperthyroidism was no ophthalmopathy progression within 18 months. Exclusions: uncontrolled infection, other autoimmune disease, pregnancy, lactation. The sample belongs to a study of T cells in Graves' hyperthyroidism and ophthalmopathy.

Source material: blood. This TCR was recovered from a man aged 18 to 35 with Graves' hyperthyroidism. The chain joins TRBV12-3 or TRBV12-4 to TRBJ2-1; 8 bases align to TRBD2. This CDR3 is CASSPVGGVYNEQFF. For the CDR3, the DNA is TGTGCCAGCAGTCCCGTCGGGGGGGTTTACAATGAGCAGTTCTTC.